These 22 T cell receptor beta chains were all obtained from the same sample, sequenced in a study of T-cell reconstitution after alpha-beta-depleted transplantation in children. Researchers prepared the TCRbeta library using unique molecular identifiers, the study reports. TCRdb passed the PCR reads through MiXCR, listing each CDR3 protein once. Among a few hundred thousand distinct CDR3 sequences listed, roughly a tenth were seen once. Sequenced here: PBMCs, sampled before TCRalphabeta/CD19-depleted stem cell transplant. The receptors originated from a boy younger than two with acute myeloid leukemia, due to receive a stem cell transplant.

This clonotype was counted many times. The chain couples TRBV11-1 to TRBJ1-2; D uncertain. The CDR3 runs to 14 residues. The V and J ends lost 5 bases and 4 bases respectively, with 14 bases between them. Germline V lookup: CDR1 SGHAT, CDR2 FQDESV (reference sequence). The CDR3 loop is CASSPTAGGYGYTF. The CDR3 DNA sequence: TGTGCCAGCAGCCCTACAGCGGGTGGCTATGGCTACACCTTC.

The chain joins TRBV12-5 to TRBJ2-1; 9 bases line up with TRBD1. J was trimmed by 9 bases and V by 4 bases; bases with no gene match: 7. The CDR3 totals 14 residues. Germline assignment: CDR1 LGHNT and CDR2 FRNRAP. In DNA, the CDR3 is TGTGCTAGTGGTTCATATACAGGGGGCGGTGAGCAGTTCTTC. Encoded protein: CASGSYTGGGEQFF.

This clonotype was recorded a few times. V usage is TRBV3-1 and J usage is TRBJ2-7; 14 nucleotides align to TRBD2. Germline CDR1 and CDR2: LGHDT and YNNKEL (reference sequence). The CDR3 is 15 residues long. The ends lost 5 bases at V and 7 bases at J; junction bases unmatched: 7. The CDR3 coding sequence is TGTGCCAGCAGCTCCCCGGGACTAGCGGGAGATGAGCAGTACTTC. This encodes CASSSPGLAGDEQYF.

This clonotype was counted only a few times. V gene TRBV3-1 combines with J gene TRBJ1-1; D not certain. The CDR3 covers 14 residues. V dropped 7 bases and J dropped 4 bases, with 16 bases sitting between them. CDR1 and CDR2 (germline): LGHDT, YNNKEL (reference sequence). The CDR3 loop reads CASKTEPFGTEAFF. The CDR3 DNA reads TGTGCCAGCAAAACAGAGCCCTTTGGCACTGAAGCTTTCTTT.

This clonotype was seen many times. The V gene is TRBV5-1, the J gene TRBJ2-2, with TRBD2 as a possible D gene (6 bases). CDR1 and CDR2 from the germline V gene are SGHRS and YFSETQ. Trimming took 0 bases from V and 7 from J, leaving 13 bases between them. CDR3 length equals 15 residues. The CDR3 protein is CASSLGLVSNGELFF. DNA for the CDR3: TGCGCCAGCAGCTTGGGACTAGTGTCCAACGGGGAGCTGTTTTTT.

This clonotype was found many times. CDR3 bases: TGTGCCAGCAGTATCCTAGAAGGACTAACCAGCTACGAGCAGTACTTC. Encoded protein: CASSILEGLTSYEQYF. The V gene is TRBV28, the J gene TRBJ2-7; D is possibly TRBD2 (6 bases). Germline CDR1 MDHEN, CDR2 SYDVKM. V lost 5 bases and J lost 3, with 20 bases in between. CDR3 length: 16 residues.

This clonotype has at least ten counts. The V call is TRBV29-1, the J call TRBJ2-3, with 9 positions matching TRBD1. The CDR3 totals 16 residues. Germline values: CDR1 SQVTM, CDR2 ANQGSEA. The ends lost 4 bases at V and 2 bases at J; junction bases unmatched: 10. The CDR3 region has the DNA TGCAGCGTTGCATCCCCTGACAGGGGGTTCACAGATACGCAGTATTTT. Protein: CSVASPDRGFTDTQYF.

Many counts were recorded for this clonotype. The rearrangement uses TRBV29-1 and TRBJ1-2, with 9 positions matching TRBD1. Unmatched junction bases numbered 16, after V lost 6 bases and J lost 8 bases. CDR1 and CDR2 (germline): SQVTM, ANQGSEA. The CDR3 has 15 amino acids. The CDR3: CSVVGQGPGGGGYTF. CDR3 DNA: TGCAGCGTCGTGGGACAGGGCCCGGGCGGTGGAGGCTACACCTTC.

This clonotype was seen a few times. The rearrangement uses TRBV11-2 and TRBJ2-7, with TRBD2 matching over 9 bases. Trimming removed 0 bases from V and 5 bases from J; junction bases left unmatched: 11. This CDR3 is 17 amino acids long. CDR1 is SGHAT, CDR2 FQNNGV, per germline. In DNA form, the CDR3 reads TGTGCCAGCAGCTTAGATCTGAGCGGGAGGTGGCAGAACGAGCAGTACTTC. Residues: CASSLDLSGRWQNEQYF.

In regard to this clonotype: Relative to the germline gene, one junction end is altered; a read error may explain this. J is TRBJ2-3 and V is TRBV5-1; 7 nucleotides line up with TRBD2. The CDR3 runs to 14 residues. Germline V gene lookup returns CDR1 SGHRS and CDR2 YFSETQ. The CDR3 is CANSHGLVEGTQYF. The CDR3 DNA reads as TGCGCCAACAGCCACGGACTAGTCGAAGGTACGCAGTATTTT.

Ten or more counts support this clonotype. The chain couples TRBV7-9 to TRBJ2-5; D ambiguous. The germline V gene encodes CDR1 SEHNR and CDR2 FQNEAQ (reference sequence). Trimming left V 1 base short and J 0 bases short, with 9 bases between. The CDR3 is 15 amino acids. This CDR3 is CASSLVTVYQETQYF. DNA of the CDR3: TGTGCCAGCAGCTTAGTAACAGTCTACCAAGAGACCCAGTACTTC. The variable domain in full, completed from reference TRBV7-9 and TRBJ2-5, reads DTGVSQNPRHKITKRGQNVTFRCDPISEHNRLYWYRQTLGQGPEFLTYFQNEAQLEKSRLLSDRFSAERPKGSFSTLEIQRTEQGDSAMYLCASSLVTVYQETQYFGPGTRLLVL.

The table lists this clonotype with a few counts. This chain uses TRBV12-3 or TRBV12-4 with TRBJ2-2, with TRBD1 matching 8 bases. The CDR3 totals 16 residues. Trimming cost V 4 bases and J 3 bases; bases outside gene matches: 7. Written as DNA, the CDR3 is TGTGCCAGCAGTTACAGACAGGGGACATACACCGGGGAGCTGTTTTTT. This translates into CASSYRQGTYTGELFF.

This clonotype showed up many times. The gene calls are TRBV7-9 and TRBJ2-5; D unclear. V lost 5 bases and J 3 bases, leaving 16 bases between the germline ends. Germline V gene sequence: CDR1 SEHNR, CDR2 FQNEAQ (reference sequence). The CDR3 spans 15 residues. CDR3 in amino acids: CASSPLVPREETQYF. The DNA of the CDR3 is TGTGCCAGCAGCCCCCTCGTACCGAGAGAAGAGACCCAGTACTTC.

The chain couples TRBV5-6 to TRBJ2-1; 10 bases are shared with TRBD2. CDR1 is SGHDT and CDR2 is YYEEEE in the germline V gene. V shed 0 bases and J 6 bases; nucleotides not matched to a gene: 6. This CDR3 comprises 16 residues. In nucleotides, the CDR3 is TGTGCCAGCAGCTTGGCCTATGAGCGGGGGGGCAATGAGCAGTTCTTC. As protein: CASSLAYERGGNEQFF.

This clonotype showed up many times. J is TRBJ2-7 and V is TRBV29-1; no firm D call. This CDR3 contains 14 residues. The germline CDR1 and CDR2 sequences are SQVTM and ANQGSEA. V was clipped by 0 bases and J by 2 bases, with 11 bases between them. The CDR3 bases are TGCAGCGTTGAAGAATTGGGCAGACCCTACGAGCAGTACTTC. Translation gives CSVEELGRPYEQYF.

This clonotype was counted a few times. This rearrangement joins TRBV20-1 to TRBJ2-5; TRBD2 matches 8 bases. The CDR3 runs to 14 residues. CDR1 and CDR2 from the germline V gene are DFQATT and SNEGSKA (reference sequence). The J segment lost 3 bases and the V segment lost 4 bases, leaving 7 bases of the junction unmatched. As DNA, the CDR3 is TGCAGTGCTAAAATGCGGGGGGTCAAAGAGACCCAGTACTTC. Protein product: CSAKMRGVKETQYF.

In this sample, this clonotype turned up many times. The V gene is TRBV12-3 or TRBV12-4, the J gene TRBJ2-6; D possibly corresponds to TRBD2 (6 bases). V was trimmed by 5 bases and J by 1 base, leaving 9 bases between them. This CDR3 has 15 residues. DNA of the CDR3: TGTGCCAGCAGTATCGGGACTTCTGGGGCCAACGTCCTGACTTTC. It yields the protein CASSIGTSGANVLTF.

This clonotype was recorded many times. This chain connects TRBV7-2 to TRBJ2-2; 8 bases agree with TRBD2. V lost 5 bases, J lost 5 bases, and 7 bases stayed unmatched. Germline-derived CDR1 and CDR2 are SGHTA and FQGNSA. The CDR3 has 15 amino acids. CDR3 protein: CASSLSGSRTGELFF. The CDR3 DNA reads TGTGCCAGCAGCCTGAGCGGGAGTAGGACCGGGGAGCTGTTTTTT.

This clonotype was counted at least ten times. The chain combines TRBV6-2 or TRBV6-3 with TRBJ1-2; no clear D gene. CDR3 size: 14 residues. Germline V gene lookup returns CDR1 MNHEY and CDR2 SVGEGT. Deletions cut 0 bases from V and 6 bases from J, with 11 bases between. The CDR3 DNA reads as TGTGCCAGCAGTTACTCGGCAGACGGTAATGGCTACACCTTC. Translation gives CASSYSADGNGYTF.

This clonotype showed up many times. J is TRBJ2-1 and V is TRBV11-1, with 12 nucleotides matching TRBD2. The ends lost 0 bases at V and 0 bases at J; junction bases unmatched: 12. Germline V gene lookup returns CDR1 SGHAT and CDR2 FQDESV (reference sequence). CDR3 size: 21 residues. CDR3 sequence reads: CASSLAIVGLAGRSSYNEQFF. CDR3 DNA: TGTGCCAGCAGCTTAGCGATCGTGGGACTAGCGGGCCGCAGCTCCTACAATGAGCAGTTCTTC.

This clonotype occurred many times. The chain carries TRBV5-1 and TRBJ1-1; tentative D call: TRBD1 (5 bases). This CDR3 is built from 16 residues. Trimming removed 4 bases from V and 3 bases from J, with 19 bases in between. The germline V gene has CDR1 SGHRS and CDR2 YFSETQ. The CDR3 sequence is CASSPEAGAGDTEAFF. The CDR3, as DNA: TGCGCCAGCAGCCCCGAGGCCGGGGCTGGGGACACTGAAGCTTTCTTT. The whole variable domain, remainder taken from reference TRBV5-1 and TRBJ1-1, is KAGVTQTPRYLIKTRGQQVTLSCSPISGHRSVSWYQQTPGQGLQFLFEYFSETQRNKGNFPGRFSGRQFSNSRSEMNVSTLELGDSALYLCASSPEAGAGDTEAFFGQGTRLTVV.

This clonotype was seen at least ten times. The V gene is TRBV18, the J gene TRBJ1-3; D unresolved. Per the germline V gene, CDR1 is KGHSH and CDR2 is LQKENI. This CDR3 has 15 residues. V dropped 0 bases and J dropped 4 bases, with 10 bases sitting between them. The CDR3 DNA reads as TGTGCCAGCTCACCACCGGGCAGTTCCGGAAACACCATATATTTT. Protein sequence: CASSPPGSSGNTIYF.